The sample holds a few counts of the clone carrying this T cell receptor (beta chain). This sample stems from a study of blood T cell repertoires in COVID-19. Assay used: immunoSEQ multiplex PCR; TCRdb lists only in-frame clones, some missing. The data hold about 150,000 clones, with roughly 89% observed a single time. This CDR3 is built from 14 residues. J was trimmed by 5 bases and V by 5 bases; bases with no gene match: 5. CDR1 LNHNV and CDR2 YYDKDF come from the germline V gene (reference sequence). A COVID-19 case was met by exposed participants within 2 weeks before study entry. The source is a woman aged 45-65 years who had been exposed to COVID-19. The specimen was PBMCs or T cells enriched from blood (not recorded which). The chain joins TRBV15 to TRBJ2-1, with TRBD2 matching over 8 bases. The CDR3 coding sequence is TGTGCCACCAGCCCCGGGAGGGCGGACAATGAGCAGTTCTTC. Its protein is CATSPGRADNEQFF.